This T cell receptor beta chain was documented in a study of blood T cell repertoires in COVID-19. Turning to the study itself: T cells, B-cell-depleted T cells, or PBMCs provided the cDNA or gDNA that served as material.

In this sample, this clone turned up once. Deletions cut 3 bases from V and 5 bases from J, with 4 bases between. Germline values: CDR1 MNHEY, CDR2 SMNVEV (reference sequence). This CDR3 is built from 12 residues. In the original processing: Reference gene primer amplification yielded estimated nucleated cell counts. The table came from immunoSEQ multiplex PCR; TCRdb's copy has only in-frame clones and leaves some out. V, J and clone size derive from that table, while D and trimming were established from the DNA sequence. Of about 180,000 clones in the sample, about 85% were seen once. The specimen was peripheral blood. This chain joins TRBV27 and TRBJ2-2; D ambiguous. The source is a woman under 40 with active or convalescent COVID-19. CDR3: CASSLRTGELFF. As DNA, the CDR3 is TGTGCCAGCAGTTTGAGAACCGGGGAGCTGTTTTTT.